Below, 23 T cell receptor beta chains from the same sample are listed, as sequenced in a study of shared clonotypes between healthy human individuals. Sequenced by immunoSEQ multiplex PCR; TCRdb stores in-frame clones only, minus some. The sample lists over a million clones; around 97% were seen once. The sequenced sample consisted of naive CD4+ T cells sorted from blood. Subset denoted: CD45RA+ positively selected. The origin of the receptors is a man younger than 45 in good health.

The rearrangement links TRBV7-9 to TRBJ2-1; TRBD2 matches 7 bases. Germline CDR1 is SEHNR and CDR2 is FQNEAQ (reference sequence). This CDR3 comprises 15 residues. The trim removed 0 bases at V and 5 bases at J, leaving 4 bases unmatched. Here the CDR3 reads CASSLAGGTHNEQFF. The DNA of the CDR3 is TGTGCCAGCAGCTTAGCGGGAGGGACCCACAATGAGCAGTTCTTC.

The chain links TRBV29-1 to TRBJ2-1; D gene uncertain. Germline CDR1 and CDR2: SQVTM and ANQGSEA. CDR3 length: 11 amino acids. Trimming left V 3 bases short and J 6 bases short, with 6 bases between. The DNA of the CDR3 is TGCAGCGTTGACTCCCCCAATGAGCAGTTCTTC. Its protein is CSVDSPNEQFF.

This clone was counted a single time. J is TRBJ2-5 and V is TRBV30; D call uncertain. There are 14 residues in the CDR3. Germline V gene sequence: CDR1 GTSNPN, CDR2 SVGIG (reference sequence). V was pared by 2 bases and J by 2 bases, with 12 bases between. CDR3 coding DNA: TGTGCCTGGAGTACTGGCTGGGGTCAAGAGACCCAGTACTTC. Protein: CAWSTGWGQETQYF. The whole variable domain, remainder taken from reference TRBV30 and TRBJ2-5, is SQTIHQWPATLVQPVGSPLSLECTVEGTSNPNLYWYRQAAGRGLQLLFYSVGIGQISSEVPQNLSASRPQDRQFILSSKKLLLSDSGFYLCAWSTGWGQETQYFGPGTRLLVL.

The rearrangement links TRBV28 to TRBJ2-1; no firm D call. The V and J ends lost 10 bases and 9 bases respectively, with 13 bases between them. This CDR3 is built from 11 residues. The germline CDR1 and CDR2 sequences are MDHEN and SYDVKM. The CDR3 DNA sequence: TGTGCCATCTCCTCCCCCAGTGAGCAGTTCTTC. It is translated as CAISSPSEQFF.

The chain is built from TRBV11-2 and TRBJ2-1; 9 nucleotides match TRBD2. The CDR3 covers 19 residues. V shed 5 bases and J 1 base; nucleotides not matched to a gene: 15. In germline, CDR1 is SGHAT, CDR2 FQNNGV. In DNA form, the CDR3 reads TGTGCCAGCAGCCCTTTGGGTAGCGGGAGCGAAGGTTCCTACAATGAGCAGTTCTTC. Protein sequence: CASSPLGSGSEGSYNEQFF.

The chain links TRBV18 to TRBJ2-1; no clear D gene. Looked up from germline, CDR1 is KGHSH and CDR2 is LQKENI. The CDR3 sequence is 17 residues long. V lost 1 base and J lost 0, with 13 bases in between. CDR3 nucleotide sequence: TGTGCCAGCTCACCACGGGTTCAGTCAAGCTCCTACAATGAGCAGTTCTTC. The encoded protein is CASSPRVQSSSYNEQFF.

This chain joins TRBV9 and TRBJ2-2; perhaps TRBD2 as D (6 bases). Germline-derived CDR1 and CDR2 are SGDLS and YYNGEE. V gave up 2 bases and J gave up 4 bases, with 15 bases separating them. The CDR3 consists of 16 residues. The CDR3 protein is CASSVWGDSGTGELFF. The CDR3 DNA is TGTGCCAGCAGCGTGTGGGGGGATTCGGGCACCGGGGAGCTGTTTTTT.

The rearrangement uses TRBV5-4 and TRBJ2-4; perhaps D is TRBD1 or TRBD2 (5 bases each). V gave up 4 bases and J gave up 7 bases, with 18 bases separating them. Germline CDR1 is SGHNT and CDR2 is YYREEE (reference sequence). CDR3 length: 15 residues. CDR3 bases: TGTGCCAGCAGCCGACCCGGGGCCGAGGGGAACATTCAGTACTTC. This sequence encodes CASSRPGAEGNIQYF.

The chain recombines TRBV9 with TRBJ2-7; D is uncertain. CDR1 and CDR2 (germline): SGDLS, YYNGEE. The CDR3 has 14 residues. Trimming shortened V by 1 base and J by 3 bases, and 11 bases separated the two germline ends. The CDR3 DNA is TGTGCCAGCAGCGTAAATCCAGTCATCTACGAGCAGTACTTC. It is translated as CASSVNPVIYEQYF.

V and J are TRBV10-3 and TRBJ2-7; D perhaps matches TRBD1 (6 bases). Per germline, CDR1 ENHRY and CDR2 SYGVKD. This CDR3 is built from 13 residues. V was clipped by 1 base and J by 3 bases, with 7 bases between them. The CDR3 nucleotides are TGTGCCATCAGTGAGTTACAGGGCTACGAGCAGTACTTC. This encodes CAISELQGYEQYF.

This chain's CDR3 is CASSPRDREVEAFF. The CDR3, as DNA: TGCGCCAGCAGCCCAAGGGACAGGGAGGTTGAAGCTTTCTTT. J is TRBJ1-1 and V is TRBV5-1; 9 bases map to TRBD1. CDR3 length: 14 residues. Germline V CDR1 and CDR2: SGHRS, YFSETQ. V dropped 4 bases and J dropped 7; count of bases not matched to a gene: 8.

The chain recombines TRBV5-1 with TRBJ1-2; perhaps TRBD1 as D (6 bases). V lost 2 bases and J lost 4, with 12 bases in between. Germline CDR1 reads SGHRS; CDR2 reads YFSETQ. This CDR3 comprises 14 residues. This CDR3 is CASSFLTGSYGYTF. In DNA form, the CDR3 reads TGCGCCAGCAGCTTCCTAACAGGGAGCTATGGCTACACCTTC.

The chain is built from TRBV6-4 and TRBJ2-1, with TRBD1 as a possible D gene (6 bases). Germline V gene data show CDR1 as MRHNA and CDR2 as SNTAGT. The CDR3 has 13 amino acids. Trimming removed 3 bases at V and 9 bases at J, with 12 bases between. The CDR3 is CASSEGGQTEQFF. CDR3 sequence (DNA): TGTGCCAGCAGTGAAGGCGGACAGACTGAGCAGTTCTTC.

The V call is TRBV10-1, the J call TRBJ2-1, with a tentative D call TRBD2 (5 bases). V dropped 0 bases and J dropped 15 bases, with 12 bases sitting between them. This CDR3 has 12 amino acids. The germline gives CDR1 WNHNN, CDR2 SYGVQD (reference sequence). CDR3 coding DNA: TGCGCCAGCAGTGAGTCAACGGGGTCTCCGTTCTTC. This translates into CASSESTGSPFF.

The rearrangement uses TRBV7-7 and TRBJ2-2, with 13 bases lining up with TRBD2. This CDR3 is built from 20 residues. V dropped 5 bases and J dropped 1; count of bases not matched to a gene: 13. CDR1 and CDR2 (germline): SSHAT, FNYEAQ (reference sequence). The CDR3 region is CASSPKNRLAGGLNTGELFF. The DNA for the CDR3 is TGTGCCAGCAGCCCTAAGAATCGACTAGCGGGAGGCCTGAACACCGGGGAGCTGTTTTTT.

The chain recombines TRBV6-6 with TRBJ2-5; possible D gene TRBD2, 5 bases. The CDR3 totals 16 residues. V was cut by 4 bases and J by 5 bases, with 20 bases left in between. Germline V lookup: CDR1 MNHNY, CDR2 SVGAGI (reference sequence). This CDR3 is CASSSSLASKGETQYF. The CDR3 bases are TGTGCCAGCAGTTCTAGCTTAGCCTCGAAAGGGGAGACCCAGTACTTC.

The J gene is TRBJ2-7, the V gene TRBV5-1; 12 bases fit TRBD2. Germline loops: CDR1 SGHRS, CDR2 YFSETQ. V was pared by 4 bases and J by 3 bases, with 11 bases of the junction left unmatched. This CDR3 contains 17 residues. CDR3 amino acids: CASSVTSGGIFSYEQYF. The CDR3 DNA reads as TGCGCCAGCAGCGTCACTAGCGGGGGGATTTTCAGCTACGAGCAGTACTTC.

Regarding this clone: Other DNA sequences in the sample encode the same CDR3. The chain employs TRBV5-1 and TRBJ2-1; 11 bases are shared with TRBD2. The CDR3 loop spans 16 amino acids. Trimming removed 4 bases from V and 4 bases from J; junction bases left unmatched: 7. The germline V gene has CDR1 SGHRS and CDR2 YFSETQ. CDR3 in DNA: TGCGCCAGCAGCCTTGCCGGGACTAGCGGTTACAATGAGCAGTTCTTC. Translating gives CASSLAGTSGYNEQFF.

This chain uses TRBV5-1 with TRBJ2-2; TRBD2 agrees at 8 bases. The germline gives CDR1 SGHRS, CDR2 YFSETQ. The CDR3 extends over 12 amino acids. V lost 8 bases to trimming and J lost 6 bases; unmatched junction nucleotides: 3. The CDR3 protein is CASREGAGELFF. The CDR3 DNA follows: TGCGCCAGTCGGGAGGGGGCCGGGGAGCTGTTTTTT.

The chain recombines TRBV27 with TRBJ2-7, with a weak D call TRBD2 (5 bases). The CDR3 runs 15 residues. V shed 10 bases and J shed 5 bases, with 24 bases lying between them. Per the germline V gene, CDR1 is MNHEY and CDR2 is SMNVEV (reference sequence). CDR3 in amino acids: CATARPASLPDEQYF. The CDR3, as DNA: TGTGCCACCGCACGACCGGCTAGCCTTCCCGACGAGCAGTACTTC.

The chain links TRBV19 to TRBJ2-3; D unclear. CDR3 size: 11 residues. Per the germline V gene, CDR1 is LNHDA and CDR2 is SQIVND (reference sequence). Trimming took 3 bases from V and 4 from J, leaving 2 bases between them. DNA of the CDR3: TGTGCCAGTAGTATGTCAGATACGCAGTATTTT. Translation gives CASSMSDTQYF.

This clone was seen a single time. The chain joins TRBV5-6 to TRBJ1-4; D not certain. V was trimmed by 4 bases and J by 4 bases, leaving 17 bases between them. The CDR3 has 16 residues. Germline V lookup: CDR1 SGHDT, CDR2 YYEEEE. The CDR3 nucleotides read TGTGCCAGCAGCCTTCTAACTAGTCGAATTAATGAAAAACTGTTTTTT. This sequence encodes CASSLLTSRINEKLFF.

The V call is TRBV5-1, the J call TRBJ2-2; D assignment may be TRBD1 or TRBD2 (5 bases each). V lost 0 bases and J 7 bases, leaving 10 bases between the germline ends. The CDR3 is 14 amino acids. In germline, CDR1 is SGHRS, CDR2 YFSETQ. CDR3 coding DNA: TGCGCCAGCAGCTTGGTGGGGGAAAACGGGGAGCTGTTTTTT. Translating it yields CASSLVGENGELFF.